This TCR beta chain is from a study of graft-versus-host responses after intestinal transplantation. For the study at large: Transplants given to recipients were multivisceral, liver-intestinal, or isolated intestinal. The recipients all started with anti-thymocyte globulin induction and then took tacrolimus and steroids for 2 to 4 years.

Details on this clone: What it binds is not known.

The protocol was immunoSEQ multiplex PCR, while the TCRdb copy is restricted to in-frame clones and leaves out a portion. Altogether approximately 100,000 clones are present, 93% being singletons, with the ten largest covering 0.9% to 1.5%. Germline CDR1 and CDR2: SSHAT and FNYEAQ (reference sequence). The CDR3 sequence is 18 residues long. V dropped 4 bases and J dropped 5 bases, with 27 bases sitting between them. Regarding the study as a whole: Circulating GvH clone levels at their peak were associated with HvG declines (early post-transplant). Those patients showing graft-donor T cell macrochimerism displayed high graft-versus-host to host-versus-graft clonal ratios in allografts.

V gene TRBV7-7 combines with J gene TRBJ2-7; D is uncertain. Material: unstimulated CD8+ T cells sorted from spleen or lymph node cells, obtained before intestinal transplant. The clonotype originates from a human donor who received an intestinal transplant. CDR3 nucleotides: TGTGCCAGCAGCTCAATTAGGGTTAGTCCCTCCCCCGGAGACGAGCAGTACTTC. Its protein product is CASSSIRVSPSPGDEQYF.